This passage covers 25 T cell receptor beta chains from one sample sequenced in a study of shared clonotypes between healthy human individuals. Only in-frame clones appear in the TCRdb table, and some are missing; sequencing was by immunoSEQ multiplex PCR. The sample has more than 2 million clones, over 85% seen once; the top ten hold 0.1% to 0.15%. The sequencing sample was made of naive CD4+ T cells sorted from blood. Described subset: CD45RA+ positively selected. The receptors were gathered from a man between 18 and 35 years old in good health.

The chain combines TRBV5-4 with TRBJ2-1, with 11 bases aligning to TRBD2. This CDR3 has 19 amino acids. Germline V gene sequence: CDR1 SGHNT, CDR2 YYREEE (reference sequence). V was pared by 4 bases and J by 2 bases, with 14 bases of the junction left unmatched. CDR3 DNA sequence: TGTGCCAGCAGCCCCCCGGGACTAGCGGTTCTGGGGGCCTACAATGAGCAGTTCTTC. Its protein is CASSPPGLAVLGAYNEQFF.

This chain connects TRBV5-1 to TRBJ1-6, with 7 bases that match TRBD1. The CDR3 totals 15 residues. CDR1 is SGHRS, CDR2 YFSETQ, per germline. Trimming removed 3 bases from V and 9 bases from J; junction bases left unmatched: 9. The CDR3: CASSSRGQGSSPLHF. The CDR3 bases are TGCGCCAGCAGCTCAAGGGGGCAGGGAAGTTCACCCCTCCACTTT. The full variable domain, with the rest looked up from reference TRBV5-1 and TRBJ1-6, is KAGVTQTPRYLIKTRGQQVTLSCSPISGHRSVSWYQQTPGQGLQFLFEYFSETQRNKGNFPGRFSGRQFSNSRSEMNVSTLELGDSALYLCASSSRGQGSSPLHFGNGTRLTVT.

This chain joins TRBV2 and TRBJ2-5, with D tentatively TRBD1 (5 bases). The germline V gene has CDR1 SNHLY and CDR2 FYNNEI. This CDR3 is built from 14 residues. Trimming cost V 7 bases and J 5 bases, with 17 bases left between them. CDR3 sequence: CASINDRATETQYF. The CDR3 region has the DNA TGTGCCAGCATCAATGACAGAGCCACGGAGACCCAGTACTTC.

The genes are TRBV4-3 and TRBJ1-6, with 7 bases fitting TRBD1. CDR3 length equals 16 residues. The J segment lost 7 bases and the V segment lost 4 bases, leaving 10 bases of the junction unmatched. Looked up from germline, CDR1 is LGHNA and CDR2 is YSLEER. CDR3 sequence (DNA): TGCGCCAGCAGCCCGATCGGACAGGCCTGGAATTCACCCCTCCACTTT. This gives the protein CASSPIGQAWNSPLHF.

The chain links TRBV27 to TRBJ2-2; D remains unclear. Germline V CDR1 and CDR2: MNHEY, SMNVEV (reference sequence). The V end lost 2 bases, the J end lost 1 base, and 8 bases lay between the germline ends. This CDR3 comprises 15 residues. CDR3: CASSLMPGNTGELFF. The CDR3 nucleotides read TGTGCCAGCAGTTTAATGCCCGGGAACACCGGGGAGCTGTTTTTT.

The chain has TRBV28 and TRBJ1-4; possibly TRBD1 for D (5 bases). The germline V gene encodes CDR1 MDHEN and CDR2 SYDVKM. This CDR3 region has 14 residues. The V and J ends lost 6 bases and 3 bases respectively, with 11 bases between them. CDR3 nucleotide sequence: TGTGCCAGCAGGTCAGGGTCAGCTAATGAAAAACTGTTTTTT. Translation gives CASRSGSANEKLFF.

This clone was counted a single time. This chain joins TRBV10-1 and TRBJ2-7; D gene unclear. The germline V gene encodes CDR1 WNHNN and CDR2 SYGVQD (reference sequence). The CDR3 consists of 13 residues. Trimming removed 0 bases from V and 2 bases from J, with 5 bases in between. CDR3 nucleotide sequence: TGCGCCAGCAGTGAGTCCTCTACCTACGAGCAGTACTTC. It specifies CASSESSTYEQYF.

This chain connects TRBV5-6 to TRBJ1-5; D is unresolved. The CDR3 has 14 residues. The V gene's germline CDR1 is SGHDT and CDR2 YYEEEE. Trimming left V 0 bases short and J 1 base short, with 5 bases between. The CDR3 spells CASSLGPSNQPQHF. CDR3 DNA sequence: TGTGCCAGCAGCTTGGGGCCCAGCAATCAGCCCCAGCATTTT.

The chain employs TRBV7-2 and TRBJ2-7; tentative D call: TRBD1 (5 bases). The CDR3 runs to 13 residues. Germline V CDR1 and CDR2: SGHTA, FQGNSA. Trimming pared 4 bases from V and 3 bases from J, leaving 10 bases between. CDR3 sequence: CASSSMQGYEQYF. The CDR3 nucleotides read TGTGCCAGCAGCTCCATGCAGGGCTACGAGCAGTACTTC.

Comments on this clone: With a much larger clone just one base away, this may be a read error. Other DNA sequences in this sample translate to the same CDR3. This chain joins TRBV5-1 and TRBJ2-2; D gene uncertain. CDR1 is SGHRS and CDR2 is YFSETQ in the germline V gene. This CDR3 region has 13 residues. V lost 0 bases and J 6 bases, leaving 6 bases between the germline ends. The CDR3 sequence is CASSLEGPGELFF. DNA for the CDR3: TGCGCCAGCAGCTTGGAGGGCCCCGGGGAGCTGTTTTTT.

V is TRBV29-1 and J is TRBJ2-3; TRBD1 agrees at 8 bases. CDR1 is SQVTM, CDR2 ANQGSEA, per germline. The CDR3 is 14 residues long. V shed 6 bases and J 0 bases; nucleotides not matched to a gene: 5. Written as DNA, the CDR3 is TGCAGCGTGTTGGGACAGGAGAGCACAGATACGCAGTATTTT. This gives the protein CSVLGQESTDTQYF.

The rearrangement uses TRBV9 and TRBJ1-5; D uncertain. Germline loops: CDR1 SGDLS, CDR2 YYNGEE. CDR3 length equals 15 residues. The V end lost 4 bases, the J end lost 1 base, and 12 bases lay between the germline ends. The CDR3 here is CASSTYPGSNQPQHF. Written as DNA, the CDR3 is TGTGCCAGCAGCACCTACCCCGGGAGCAATCAGCCCCAGCATTTT.

In this sample, this clone turned up once. V gene TRBV29-1 combines with J gene TRBJ2-7; the D is unclear. Per germline, CDR1 SQVTM and CDR2 ANQGSEA. The V and J ends lost 0 bases and 5 bases respectively, with 8 bases between them. The CDR3 totals 12 residues. CDR3 coding DNA: TGCAGCGTTGAAGATCCGGGTAACGAGCAGTACTTC. It encodes CSVEDPGNEQYF.

CDR3 coding DNA: TGTGCCAGCTCACCACCGAATCTTAGCACAGATACGCAGTATTTT. Its protein product is CASSPPNLSTDTQYF. The chain recombines TRBV18 with TRBJ2-3; D is unclear. The CDR3 extends over 15 amino acids. CDR1 and CDR2 (germline): KGHSH, LQKENI. Trimming left V 0 bases short and J 0 bases short, with 7 bases between. Full variable domain (rest looked up from reference TRBV18 and TRBJ2-3): NAGVMQNPRHLVRRRGQEARLRCSPMKGHSHVYWYRQLPEEGLKFMVYLQKENIIDESGMPKERFSAEFPKEGPSILRIQQVVRGDSAAYFCASSPPNLSTDTQYFGPGTRLTVL.

This clone was recorded once. The chain uses TRBV6-1 and TRBJ1-1, with D tentatively TRBD1 (5 bases). The CDR3 loop spans 14 amino acids. From germline, CDR1 is MNHNS and CDR2 SASEGT. V was trimmed by 8 bases and J by 0 bases, leaving 13 bases between them. CDR3 in amino acids: CASDRGFMNTEAFF. The DNA for the CDR3 is TGTGCCAGCGATCGGGGGTTCATGAACACTGAAGCTTTCTTT.

The rearrangement links TRBV10-3 to TRBJ2-7, with 9 nucleotides matching TRBD1. Losses at the gene ends were 9 bases for V and 2 bases for J; bases not matched to a gene: 2. The CDR3 has 12 amino acids. In germline, CDR1 is ENHRY, CDR2 SYGVKD. CDR3 region: CAIRQGAYEQYF. The DNA of the CDR3 is TGTGCCATTAGACAGGGGGCCTACGAGCAGTACTTC.

The chain links TRBV6-1 to TRBJ1-4; D is perhaps TRBD1 (5 bases). Germline V gene data show CDR1 as MNHNS and CDR2 as SASEGT. This CDR3 has 13 residues. Trimming removed 5 bases from V and 7 bases from J, with 11 bases in between. The CDR3 bases are TGTGCCAGCAGTTGGCAGGGTTCTGAAAAACTGTTTTTT. This sequence encodes CASSWQGSEKLFF.

The V call is TRBV7-9, the J call TRBJ2-3; weak D call: TRBD1 (6 bases). The CDR3 loop spans 16 amino acids. Germline CDR1 reads SEHNR; CDR2 reads FQNEAQ (reference sequence). Trimming removed 1 base from V and 1 base from J, with 12 bases in between. CDR3 nucleotide sequence: TGTGCCAGCAGCTTAGATTGGGGGCGAGGCACAGATACGCAGTATTTT. This gives the protein CASSLDWGRGTDTQYF. The whole variable domain, filled in from reference TRBV7-9 and TRBJ2-3, reads DTGVSQNPRHKITKRGQNVTFRCDPISEHNRLYWYRQTLGQGPEFLTYFQNEAQLEKSRLLSDRFSAERPKGSFSTLEIQRTEQGDSAMYLCASSLDWGRGTDTQYFGPGTRLTVL.

The genes are TRBV6-5 and TRBJ1-3; D is ambiguous. This CDR3 is 11 amino acids long. From germline, CDR1 is MNHEY and CDR2 SVGAGI. Between the trimmed V and J ends, which lost 9 bases and 5 bases, there was a span of 8 bases. This CDR3 reads CASSGRNTIYF. CDR3 nucleotides: TGTGCCAGTAGCGGAAGAAACACCATATATTTT.

The chain has TRBV7-9 and TRBJ1-4; D call uncertain. From germline, CDR1 is SEHNR and CDR2 FQNEAQ (reference sequence). The V and J ends lost 1 base and 0 bases respectively, with 6 bases between them. The CDR3 runs to 15 residues. CDR3 amino acids: CASSLVRPTNEKLFF. CDR3 sequence (DNA): TGTGCCAGCAGCTTAGTAAGGCCAACTAATGAAAAACTGTTTTTT. The whole variable domain, remainder taken from reference TRBV7-9 and TRBJ1-4, is DTGVSQNPRHKITKRGQNVTFRCDPISEHNRLYWYRQTLGQGPEFLTYFQNEAQLEKSRLLSDRFSAERPKGSFSTLEIQRTEQGDSAMYLCASSLVRPTNEKLFFGSGTQLSVL.

The CDR3 DNA reads as TGTGCCTGGAGTGTGCGGTTTCCCAATGAAAAACTGTTTTTT. Translated: CAWSVRFPNEKLFF. This sequence joins TRBV30 and TRBJ1-4; D is ambiguous. Trimming stripped 0 bases from V and 5 bases from J, with 10 bases between. This CDR3 contains 14 residues. The germline V gene has CDR1 GTSNPN and CDR2 SVGIG (reference sequence).

The chain joins TRBV28 to TRBJ2-2, with D unresolved. CDR1 is MDHEN and CDR2 is SYDVKM in the germline V gene. Trimming removed 3 bases at V and 7 bases at J, with 12 bases between. The CDR3 totals 14 residues. CDR3 amino acids: CASSLRQKSGELFF. The CDR3 bases are TGTGCCAGCAGTTTGCGTCAGAAGAGCGGGGAGCTGTTTTTT.

The V gene is TRBV7-2, the J gene TRBJ1-1; weak D call: TRBD1 (5 bases). The germline CDR1 and CDR2 sequences are SGHTA and FQGNSA. The CDR3 length is 13 residues. Trimming stripped 8 bases from V and 2 bases from J, with 12 bases between. Here the CDR3 reads CASGRDGNTEAFF. In DNA, the CDR3 is TGTGCCAGCGGCAGGGATGGCAACACTGAAGCTTTCTTT.

The J gene is TRBJ2-1, the V gene TRBV5-6; D is possibly TRBD1 or TRBD2 (6 bases each). The CDR3 consists of 16 residues. Germline V gene lookup returns CDR1 SGHDT and CDR2 YYEEEE. With 0 bases removed from V and 7 bases from J, the gap between germline ends came to 17 bases. The DNA of the CDR3 is TGTGCCAGCAGCTTGGTCTACCCCGGAGGGGGTAATGAGCAGTTCTTC. Translated: CASSLVYPGGGNEQFF. The full variable domain, its missing parts supplied by reference TRBV5-6 and TRBJ2-1, is DAGVTQSPTHLIKTRGQQVTLRCSPKSGHDTVSWYQQALGQGPQFIFQYYEEEERQRGNFPDRFSGHQFPNYSSELNVNALLLGDSALYLCASSLVYPGGGNEQFFGPGTRLTVL.

The DNA for the CDR3 is TGCGCCAGCAGCCAAGAGGGTCCGAGGGGCTACACCTTC. Amino acid sequence: CASSQEGPRGYTF. J is TRBJ1-2 and V is TRBV4-1; D gene uncertain. This CDR3 has 13 residues. V was clipped by 0 bases and J by 8 bases, with 10 bases between them. CDR1 is MGHRA and CDR2 is YSYEKL in the germline V gene.